This entry features one T cell receptor beta chain sequence. There is no known antigen for this receptor. No much larger clonotype is one base removed from it; base qualities were not supplied. The library relied on 5' RACE. These reads were obtained on an Illumina HiSeq 2500. A second PCR of roughly 7 to 11 cycles was performed with a sample-barcoded 5' primer and a J-beta primer mix. Each TCR beta cDNA molecule received a unique molecular identifier from a template-switch 5' adaptor carrying 12 random nucleotides. Each sample yielded at least 2.5 million CDR3-containing paired-end reads. First-strand cDNA synthesis was performed from all RNA using the Mint cDNA synthesis kit, with priming by a TRBC-specific oligonucleotide. Following uracil-DNA glycosylase treatment, a first 18-cycle PCR with universal primers M1SS and BC2_uni_R was performed on all cDNA. The authors processed their data as follows. Each sample was normalized by randomly selecting 1 million high-quality reads, each carrying a distinct molecular identifier. Reads sharing molecular identifiers were discarded rather than binned into consensus sequences. MiTCR, run with a Q25 quality threshold and the strictest error-elimination algorithm, handled CDR3 identification, clonotype clustering and error correction. A nonparametric unseen species model with Euler transformation was used to estimate lower-bound total TCR beta diversity. In-frame beta chains were kept once TCRdb had trimmed the public reads at Q25 with fastp and called clones with MiXCR. For every CDR3 protein sequence, its rows merge into one entry that carries the most common genes and DNA. Clone size and V and J calls follow TCRdb, not the original study. This sample is represented by hundreds of thousands of distinct CDR3 sequences; roughly three fifths of them were singletons. Roughly 25% of the sample belongs to the ten largest clones.

Donors were under 40 systemically healthy Caucasian individuals from Russia aged roughly 6 to 90 years. Around 9.7 milliliters of peripheral blood were collected from each donor into EDTA-treated Vacutainer tubes. Ficoll-Paque density-gradient centrifugation was used to isolate PBMCs, with at least 7 million per sample. Total RNA was extracted from PBMCs with Trizol reagent, with at least 5 micrograms obtained per sample. For every donor, an aliquot of PBMCs went through flow cytometry to measure the percentages of naive CD45RAhigh/CD27high T cells. V is shortened by 2 bases, J by 3 bases, and the region joining them spans 20 bases. The CDR1 and CDR2 encoded by the germline V gene are SGHNT and YENEEA. The CDR3 runs 17 amino acids, cysteine and phenylalanine included. Kept here is only the CDR3 DNA, which spans 51 bases and is read in frame from base 1. The data are from a study of blood T cells in healthy people across ages (dated by TCRdb to the mid-2010s). Looking at the study overall: In model experiments, template switching captured about one uniquely barcoded TCR beta cDNA molecule for every two T cells. To avoid experimental bias, donors of different ages were spread randomly across the sequencing lanes. The study measured age-related changes in TCR beta repertoire diversity using deep sequencing normalized with unique cDNA molecular identifiers. Donors were grouped into four age groups: young (average 16 years), middle-aged (about 38), aged (roughly 62) and long-lived (about 90). Two additional independent replicas of 1 million unique cDNA reads from the same blood draw were analyzed for two donors (one aged 18 to 30 and one aged 80 or older). The study at large found these results: Because the CMV infection status of the donors was unknown, age-related changes in expanded clonotypes may potentially have been confounded. Estimates of total diversity based on one million sequenced T cells were regarded as lower bounds and as underestimates. Observed TCR beta diversity per million T cells fell roughly linearly with age, and a significant reduction was already apparent by age roughly 40. Conclusive comparison of naive and antigen-experienced compartments was prevented by the profiling of bulk unsorted PBMCs. A strong correlation was found between observed TCR beta diversity and the percentage of naive T cells measured by flow cytometry. Compared with the aged group, the long-lived group had more naive CD4+ T cells, fewer expanded clones and increased TCR diversity, suggesting age selection.

The chain is assembled from TRBV11-3 and TRBJ2-7; perhaps TRBD2 is the D gene, with 5 bases matching. The TCR was taken from a man aged 35 to 55 in good health. The sample consisted of blood. CDR3 region: CASSLSSGWVGFYEQYF. The bases read TGTGCCAGCAGCTTATCGTCGGGATGGGTGGGTTTCTACGAGCAGTACTTC.